This entry lists 22 T cell receptor beta chains sequenced from one sample in a study of blood T cell repertoires in COVID-19. Here immunoSEQ multiplex PCR was the method, and the copy in TCRdb shows in-frame clones only, minus some. In the table there are fewer than 300,000 clones, 70% to 90% of which are singletons. Specimen: PBMCs or T cells enriched from blood (not recorded which). These TCRs come from a woman aged 30 to 39 who had recovered from COVID-19.

The gene calls are TRBV6-5 and TRBJ2-7; 11 bases fit TRBD2. Germline CDR1 and CDR2: MNHEY and SVGAGI. V was clipped by 6 bases and J by 5 bases; unmatched bases: 6. This CDR3 has 14 amino acids. The CDR3 DNA follows: TGTGCCAGCAGGATAGCGGGGGGGCCCAACGAGCAGTACTTC. This gives the protein CASRIAGGPNEQYF.

In this sample, this clone turned up once. The chain combines TRBV5-5 with TRBJ2-1; 10 nucleotides match TRBD2. CDR3 length equals 15 residues. Germline assignment: CDR1 SGHKS and CDR2 YYEKEE (reference sequence). The trim removed 4 bases at V and 5 bases at J, leaving 6 bases unmatched. The CDR3 DNA sequence: TGTGCCAGCAGCCTACAGGGACTAGCGAACAATGAGCAGTTCTTC. Protein product: CASSLQGLANNEQFF.

This sequence joins TRBV30 and TRBJ2-7, with 11 bases fitting TRBD2. Per the germline V gene, CDR1 is GTSNPN and CDR2 is SVGIG (reference sequence). Germline trimming cut 7 bases from V and 5 bases from J; bases unmatched to any gene: 4. The CDR3 spans 12 residues. The CDR3 here is CALLAGANEQYF. CDR3 sequence (DNA): TGTGCCTTACTAGCGGGAGCAAACGAGCAGTACTTC.

The chain has TRBV5-4 and TRBJ2-6; D is perhaps TRBD1 (6 bases). With 5 bases removed from V and 1 base from J, the gap between germline ends came to 10 bases. The CDR3 runs to 15 residues. CDR1 SGHNT and CDR2 YYREEE come from the germline V gene (reference sequence). CDR3 bases: TGTGCCAGCAGTTCTACAGGGTCTGGGGCCAACGTCCTGACTTTC. Amino acids: CASSSTGSGANVLTF. Based on the CDR3 plus reference TRBV5-4 and TRBJ2-6, the full variable domain is ETGVTQSPTHLIKTRGQQVTLRCSSQSGHNTVSWYQQALGQGPQFIFQYYREEENGRGNFPPRFSGLQFPNYSSELNVNALELDDSALYLCASSSTGSGANVLTFGAGSRLTVL.

This chain links TRBV27 with TRBJ1-2; a possible D gene is TRBD1 (6 bases). Germline-derived CDR1 and CDR2 are MNHEY and SMNVEV (reference sequence). V was shortened by 7 bases and J by 9 bases, with 12 bases between the two germline ends. This CDR3 is 11 amino acids long. CDR3: CASNRVSRYTF. The CDR3 DNA sequence: TGTGCCAGCAACAGGGTATCACGCTACACCTTC.

This sequence joins TRBV27 and TRBJ2-1, with D perhaps matching TRBD2 (6 bases). The germline V and J ends were trimmed by 8 bases and 3 bases, with 17 bases remaining between them. CDR1 MNHEY and CDR2 SMNVEV come from the germline V gene (reference sequence). The CDR3 spans 15 residues. The CDR3 here is CASGAGGQYYNEQFF. Here the CDR3 DNA reads TGTGCCAGCGGAGCGGGTGGCCAATACTACAATGAGCAGTTCTTC.

This chain joins TRBV18 and TRBJ2-2; TRBD1 is a possible D gene (6 bases). The germline V gene has CDR1 KGHSH and CDR2 LQKENI. V was cut by 4 bases and J by 6 bases, with 15 bases left in between. This CDR3 is 15 amino acids long. The CDR3 protein is CASSLETGQAGELFF. The CDR3, as DNA: TGTGCCAGCTCACTAGAGACAGGACAAGCCGGGGAGCTGTTTTTT.

V gene TRBV7-3 combines with J gene TRBJ2-1; perhaps TRBD2 as D (6 bases). Germline V CDR1 and CDR2: SGHTA, FQGTGA. V was pared by 4 bases and J by 7 bases, with 14 bases between. There are 14 residues in the CDR3. The CDR3 DNA reads as TGTGCCAGCAGCTACCCGGGAGAGGTGAATGAGCAGTTCTTC. Residues: CASSYPGEVNEQFF.

The CDR3 nucleotides are TGTGCCAGCAGTTATTGGGCTCGCGAGCAGTACTTC. Protein sequence: CASSYWAREQYF. The rearrangement links TRBV28 to TRBJ2-7; D unresolved. Germline-derived CDR1 and CDR2 are MDHEN and SYDVKM. The CDR3 totals 12 residues. Between the trimmed V and J ends, which lost 4 bases and 6 bases, there was a span of 10 bases. The full variable domain, in which reference TRBV28 and TRBJ2-7 provide the parts outside the CDR3, is DVKVTQSSRYLVKRTGEKVFLECVQDMDHENMFWYRQDPGLGLRLIYFSYDVKMKEKGDIPEGYSVSREKKERFSLILESASTNQTSMYLCASSYWAREQYFGPGTRLTVT.

J is TRBJ2-7 and V is TRBV7-8; D perhaps matches TRBD1 (5 bases). The CDR3 contains 14 residues. Trimming took off 3 bases at V and 3 bases at J, with 12 bases between the two ends. CDR1 SGHVS and CDR2 FQNEAQ come from the germline V gene. The CDR3 sequence: CASSLMGQGYEQYF. The CDR3 region has the DNA TGTGCCAGCAGCTTGATGGGGCAAGGCTACGAGCAGTACTTC.

V gene TRBV6-5 combines with J gene TRBJ1-1, with TRBD1 as a possible D gene (6 bases). This CDR3 comprises 14 residues. In germline, CDR1 is MNHEY, CDR2 SVGAGI. V was shortened by 8 bases and J by 2 bases, with 15 bases between the two germline ends. The CDR3: CASWTEGHNTEAFF. The CDR3 coding sequence is TGTGCCAGCTGGACAGAGGGGCATAACACTGAAGCTTTCTTT.

The chain links TRBV10-3 to TRBJ2-2; a weak D match, TRBD1 (6 bases). Trimming took 6 bases from V and 0 from J, leaving 8 bases between them. Germline values: CDR1 ENHRY, CDR2 SYGVKD. The CDR3 consists of 14 residues. The CDR3 bases are TGTGCCATCAGGGACAGTTCGAACACCGGGGAGCTGTTTTTT. This codes for CAIRDSSNTGELFF.

The chain links TRBV4-1 to TRBJ1-5, with D possibly being TRBD1 (6 bases). V was pared by 0 bases and J by 2 bases, with 20 bases between. The germline CDR1 and CDR2 sequences are MGHRA and YSYEKL. The CDR3 has 19 residues. The CDR3 bases are TGCGCCAGCAGCCAAGAGCCCCGAGGGGGTGTCGAGGGCAATCAGCCCCAGCATTTT. Encoded protein: CASSQEPRGGVEGNQPQHF.

The gene calls are TRBV19 and TRBJ1-5, with 7 bases identical to TRBD1. J lost 5 bases, V lost 5 bases, and 3 bases had no gene match. The CDR3 extends over 13 amino acids. CDR1 and CDR2 (germline): LNHDA, SQIVND (reference sequence). CDR3: CASSSGQYQPQHF. As DNA, the CDR3 is TGTGCCAGTAGTTCGGGACAGTATCAGCCCCAGCATTTT.

J is TRBJ1-5 and V is TRBV7-8; 8 positions match TRBD1. V was clipped by 5 bases and J by 1 base; unmatched bases: 4. There are 15 residues in the CDR3. Germline CDR1 is SGHVS and CDR2 is FQNEAQ. The CDR3 DNA is TGTGCCAGCAGCCGAGGACAGGGAAGCAATCAGCCCCAGCATTTT. Translation: CASSRGQGSNQPQHF.

This clone occurred once. This chain links TRBV19 with TRBJ1-5; TRBD1 matches 7 bases. With V trimmed by 2 bases and J by 3 bases, 1 base remained unmatched. The CDR3 sequence is 14 residues long. The germline gives CDR1 LNHDA, CDR2 SQIVND (reference sequence). The chain's CDR3 is CASSITGDNQPQHF. The CDR3 DNA reads as TGTGCCAGTAGTATAACAGGGGACAATCAGCCCCAGCATTTT.

The genes are TRBV4-2 and TRBJ2-3, with TRBD1 identical over 10 bases. Unmatched junction bases numbered 10, after V lost 7 bases and J lost 6 bases. The CDR3 length is 15 residues. Germline CDR1 and CDR2: LGHNA and YNFKEQ. The CDR3 nucleotides are TGTGCCAGCACCCCGACAGGGGGCGCATCCGATACGCAGTATTTT. It encodes CASTPTGGASDTQYF.

The chain links TRBV5-4 to TRBJ2-5; D is possibly TRBD2 (6 bases). V lost 1 base and J 10 bases, leaving 20 bases between the germline ends. CDR3 length: 15 residues. Germline V gene lookup returns CDR1 SGHNT and CDR2 YYREEE (reference sequence). CDR3: CASSLHRDSPRDQYF. The CDR3 DNA reads as TGTGCCAGCAGCTTGCACCGGGACTCCCCAAGGGACCAGTACTTC.

As DNA, the CDR3 is TGTGCCAGCAGTTCCCGGGTCTCCTACAATGAGCAGTTCTTC. This gives the protein CASSSRVSYNEQFF. The rearrangement joins TRBV28 to TRBJ2-1; D ambiguous. Trimming took off 4 bases at V and 0 bases at J, with 7 bases between the two ends. The CDR3 loop spans 14 amino acids. Germline loops: CDR1 MDHEN, CDR2 SYDVKM.

The chain has TRBV4-1 and TRBJ1-3, with TRBD1 matching 8 bases. This CDR3 is built from 18 residues. Germline trimming cut 3 bases from V and 0 bases from J; bases unmatched to any gene: 10. In germline, CDR1 is MGHRA, CDR2 YSYEKL. This chain's CDR3 is CASSQPNPGQGSGNTIYF. The CDR3 region has the DNA TGCGCCAGCAGCCAGCCCAATCCAGGACAGGGCTCTGGAAACACCATATATTTT.

The chain has TRBV6-5 and TRBJ2-2; no definite D call. The germline CDR1 and CDR2 sequences are MNHEY and SVGAGI. V gave up 0 bases and J gave up 6 bases, with 5 bases separating them. This CDR3 has 13 residues. CDR3 sequence reads: CASSYSDSGELFF. DNA for the CDR3: TGTGCCAGCAGTTACTCTGACTCCGGGGAGCTGTTTTTT.

The chain joins TRBV7-3 to TRBJ2-1, with 8 bases fitting TRBD2. Germline V gene lookup returns CDR1 SGHTA and CDR2 FQGTGA. After removal of 9 bases from V and 3 bases from J, the junction contained 10 bases not matched to a gene. This CDR3 is 15 amino acids long. CDR3 in DNA: TGTGCCAGTTCCCCGTCTGCGGGAGGCTACAATGAGCAGTTCTTC. This sequence encodes CASSPSAGGYNEQFF.